This is a list of T cell receptor beta chains from one sample in a study of cytomegalovirus exposure and HLA in healthy donors. The data were produced by immunoSEQ multiplex PCR, yet TCRdb's version contains in-frame clones alone and is incomplete. The repertoire has roughly 110,000 clones, around 73% of them found once; the top ten carry 7.8%. Material: PBMCs. The receptor set was obtained from a man aged 25-45 years in good health and CMV-seronegative. Both conserved end residues are part of each CDR3. Fields, in order: J gene, clone size, D gene, V gene, CDR3 protein. The D gene is left open where the match is weak. Size tells how often a clone was seen (once, few, many) or the class of an expanded clone, and some rows leave it out.

TRBJ1-6	NA	NA	TRBV12-5	CASGSKYSTDSNSPLHF
TRBJ1-2	NA	TRBD1	TRBV14	CASSQAGSWTGNYGYTF
TRBJ1-5	once	NA	TRBV28	CATSRDSNQPQHF
TRBJ2-1	NA	TRBD2	TRBV7-9	CASSSAGGQYNEQFF
TRBJ2-5	NA	NA	TRBV2	CASGRETQYF
TRBJ1-6	NA	NA	TRBV30	CAWSVQTPLHF
TRBJ1-5	few	TRBD1	TRBV6-6	CASSYLEGQNQPQHF
TRBJ2-2	NA	NA	TRBV28	CASSPRGTGELFF
TRBJ2-1	NA	TRBD1	TRBV5-1	CASSQDRAYNEQFF
TRBJ1-1	few	TRBD1	TRBV19	CASSFSTFRDREAFF
TRBJ1-2	few	NA	TRBV5-6	CASSQSSGGNYGYTF
TRBJ1-2	NA	NA	TRBV2	CASSDNYGYTF
TRBJ1-2	NA	NA	TRBV15	CATSRQGDSYGYTF